This record looks at one TCR beta chain sequence and its context. The sample originates from a study of blood T cell repertoires in COVID-19. Across the whole study: Nucleic acid was either cDNA or gDNA, and it came from T cells, B-cell-depleted T cells, or PBMCs.

As processed by the authors: By means of reference gene primer amplification, nucleated cell counts were estimated. Libraries were prepared by immunoSEQ multiplex PCR; TCRdb keeps only in-frame clonotypes and omits some of them. V, J and clone size are those of that table, while D and trimming were read from the DNA. The sample carries around 230,000 clones, 65% to 85% recorded once. The CDR3 covers 15 residues. Per the germline V gene, CDR1 is MNHEY and CDR2 is SVGAGI. The V gene lost 4 bases and the J gene lost 0 bases, with 10 bases spanning the gap. This receptor was identified in a man aged 40-50 years with acute or convalescent COVID-19. V usage is TRBV6-5 and J usage is TRBJ1-5, with D possibly TRBD1 on 5 matching bases. Input material: peripheral blood. CDR3 DNA: TGTGCCAGCAGTTCAGGGAGGTTTAGCAATCAGCCCCAGCATTTT. This sequence encodes CASSSGRFSNQPQHF.